This T cell receptor (beta chain) was identified in a study of cytomegalovirus exposure and HLA in healthy donors. On the study more broadly: Falling in the Caucasian-associated ancestry cluster were about four fifths of 398 genotyped donors. Study conclusions and caveats: When analyzed later, a missense DCLRE1C variant was found to be linked to TCR beta V- and J-gene trimming.

About this clone: Its matching antigen is unknown.

The PCR employed 60 Vbeta primers together with 13 Jbeta primers. Using immunoSEQ multiplex PCR, the repertoire was profiled, and TCRdb retains in-frame clones only, with some absent. This table has 150,000 to 200,000 clones, around 82% appearing once. This CDR3 contains 12 residues. Deletions cut 4 bases from V and 9 bases from J, with 13 bases between. The germline V gene encodes CDR1 MNHEY and CDR2 SMNVEV (reference sequence). The chain couples TRBV27 to TRBJ2-7; no reliable D call. The TCR sequence derives from a man aged 55-75 years in good health and CMV-seronegative. Sequencing input: PBMCs. The CDR3 reads CASSSPRGGQYF. In DNA, the CDR3 is TGTGCCAGCAGTTCCCCGCGAGGTGGGCAGTACTTC.